This T cell receptor (beta chain) derives from a study of OX40 agonist ivuxolimab in advanced cancers. With regard to the full study: Ivuxolimab was a fully human IgG2 agonistic monoclonal antibody targeting the costimulatory receptor OX40 (CD134). Intravenous ivuxolimab was administered to patients every 2 weeks at six dose levels: 0.01, 0.1, 0.3, 1.5, 3 and 10 mg/kg. Of the roughly 53 patients in dose escalation, 19 had hepatocellular carcinoma, some 15 had melanoma, 9 had renal cell carcinoma and 9 had head and neck cancer. The dose-escalation cohort was 82.7% male with a mean age of roughly 60 years, ranging from about 20 to 85. Patients were allowed to have had prior anti-PD-1, anti-PD-L1 or anti-CTLA-4 therapy, and less than 45% of the dose-escalation patients had previously received checkpoint inhibitors. Partial responses occurred in three dose-escalation patients, of whom one had hepatocellular carcinoma and two had cutaneous melanoma. Peripheral TCRbeta sequencing aimed to test whether ivuxolimab altered TCR sequence diversity and caused clonal T-cell expansion. The monotherapy dose-escalation portion (N ≈ 50 patients) of the phase I ivuxolimab trial is reported in the paper. Results the study describes overall, beyond this receptor: At doses of 0.1 to 3.0 mg/kg, clonal expansion of both CD4+ and CD8+ blood T cells was observed from baseline to week 6. Low levels of normalized T-cell clonal expansion were also shown by some nonresponding patients. In the 0.1-3.0 mg/kg groups, partial responders had among the lowest normalized peripheral clonal expansion, particularly in CD8+ T cells. Antigen specificity was not determined for the clonally expanded peripheral T cells. After ivuxolimab, CD8+ T cells had more expanded clones than CD4+ T cells on average.

Concerning this clone: Its antigen is still unknown. No per-base quality is available; no much larger clone lies one base away.

Patients with a history of autoimmune disease or receiving systemic immunosuppression were excluded from the trial. Peripheral blood for TCR sequencing was collected from all dose cohorts at baseline, on cycle 4 day 1, and on cycle 7 day 1. The samples were taken from a phase I, first-in-human, multicenter, open-label dose-escalation trial of ivuxolimab. Adults with locally advanced or metastatic head and neck squamous cell, hepatocellular, melanoma or renal cell carcinoma were enrolled in the trial. Before TCR sequencing, CD4+ T cells and CD8+ T cells from peripheral blood were sorted into separate populations. For sequencing of the TCRbeta CDR3 region, genomic DNA was extracted from the sorted cells. The immunoSEQ Assay was used to sequence the TCRbeta CDR3 regions. Held by TCRdb, this immuneACCESS table contains in-frame sequences only and omits some clones. Under half of the omission traces to an unresolved V gene where checked; the cause of the rest is unknown. A total of about 46,000 clones appear in this sample, 89% of them only once. The ten largest clones take up 12% of the sample.

From its cysteine to its phenylalanine, the CDR3 spans 15 amino acids. The sequence is cut down to CDR3 DNA, 45 bases in frame from base 1. Trimming leaves V shorter by 4 bases and J shorter by 8 bases, with the junction holding 8 bases beyond the gene matches. Reading the germline V gene gives CDR1 SGHAT and CDR2 FQNNGV. This clonotype was obtained from an adult with an advanced solid tumor such as melanoma, head and neck, liver or kidney cancer. The starting material was CD4+ or CD8+ T cells sorted from blood, obtained in a trial of the OX40 agonist ivuxolimab. Rearrangement joined TRBV11-2 to TRBJ2-1; the junction holds 10 bases that match TRBD1. The CDR3 region reads CASSSNRDRGDEQFF. The sequence in DNA is TGTGCCAGCAGCTCAAACCGGGACAGGGGCGATGAGCAGTTCTTC. Reference TRBV11-2 and TRBJ2-1 proteins supply the regions before and after the CDR3; the full variable domain is: EAGVAQSPRYKIIEKRQSVAFWCNPISGHATLYWYQQILGQGPKLLIQFQNNGVVDDSQLPKDRFSAERLKGVDSTLKIQPAKLEDSAVYLCASSSNRDRGDEQFFGPGTRLTVL.